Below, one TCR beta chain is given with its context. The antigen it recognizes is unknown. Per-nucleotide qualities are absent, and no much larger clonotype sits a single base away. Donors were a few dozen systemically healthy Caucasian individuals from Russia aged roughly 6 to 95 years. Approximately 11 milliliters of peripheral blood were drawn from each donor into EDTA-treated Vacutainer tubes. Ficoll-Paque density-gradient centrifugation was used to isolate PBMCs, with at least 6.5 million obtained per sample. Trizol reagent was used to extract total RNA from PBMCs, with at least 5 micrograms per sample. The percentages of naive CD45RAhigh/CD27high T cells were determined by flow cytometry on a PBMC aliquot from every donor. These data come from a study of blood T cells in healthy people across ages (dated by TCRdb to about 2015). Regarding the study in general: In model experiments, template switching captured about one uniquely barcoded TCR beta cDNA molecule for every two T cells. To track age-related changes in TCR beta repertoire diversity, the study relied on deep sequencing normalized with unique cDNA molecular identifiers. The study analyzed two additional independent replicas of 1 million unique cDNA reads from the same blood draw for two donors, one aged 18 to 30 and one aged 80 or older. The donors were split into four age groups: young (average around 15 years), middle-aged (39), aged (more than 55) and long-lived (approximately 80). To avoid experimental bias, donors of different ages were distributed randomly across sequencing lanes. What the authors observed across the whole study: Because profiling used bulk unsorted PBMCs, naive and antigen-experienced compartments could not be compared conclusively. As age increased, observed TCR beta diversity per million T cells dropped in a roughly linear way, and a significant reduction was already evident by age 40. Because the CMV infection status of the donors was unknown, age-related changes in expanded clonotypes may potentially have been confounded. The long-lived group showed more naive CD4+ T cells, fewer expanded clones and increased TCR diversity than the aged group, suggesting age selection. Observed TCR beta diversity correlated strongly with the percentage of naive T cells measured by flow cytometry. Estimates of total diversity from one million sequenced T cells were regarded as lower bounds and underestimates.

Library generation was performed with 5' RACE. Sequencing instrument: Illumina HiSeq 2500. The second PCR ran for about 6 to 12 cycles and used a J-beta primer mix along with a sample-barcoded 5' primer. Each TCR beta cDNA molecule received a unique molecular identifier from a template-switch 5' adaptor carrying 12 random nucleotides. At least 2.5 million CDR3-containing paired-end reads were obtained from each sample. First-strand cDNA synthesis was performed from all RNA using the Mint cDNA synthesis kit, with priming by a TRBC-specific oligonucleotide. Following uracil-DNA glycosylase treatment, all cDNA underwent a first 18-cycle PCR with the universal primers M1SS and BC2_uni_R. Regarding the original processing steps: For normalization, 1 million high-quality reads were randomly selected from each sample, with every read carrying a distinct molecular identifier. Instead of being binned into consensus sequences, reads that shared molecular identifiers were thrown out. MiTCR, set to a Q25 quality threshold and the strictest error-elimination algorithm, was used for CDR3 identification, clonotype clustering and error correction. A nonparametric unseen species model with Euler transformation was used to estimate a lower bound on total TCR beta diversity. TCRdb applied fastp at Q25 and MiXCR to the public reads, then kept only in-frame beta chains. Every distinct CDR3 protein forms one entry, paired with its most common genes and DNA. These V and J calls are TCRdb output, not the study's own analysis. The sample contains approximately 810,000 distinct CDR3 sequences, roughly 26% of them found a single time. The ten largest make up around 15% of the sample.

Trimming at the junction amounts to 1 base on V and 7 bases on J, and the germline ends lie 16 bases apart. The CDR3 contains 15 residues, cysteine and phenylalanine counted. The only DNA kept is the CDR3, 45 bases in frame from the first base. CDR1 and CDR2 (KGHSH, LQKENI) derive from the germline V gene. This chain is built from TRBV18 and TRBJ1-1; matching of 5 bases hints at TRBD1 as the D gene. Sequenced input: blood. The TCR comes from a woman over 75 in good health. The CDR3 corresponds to CASSPQGRTTHEAFF. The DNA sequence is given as TGTGCCAGCTCACCACAGGGCCGGACAACCCATGAAGCTTTCTTT.